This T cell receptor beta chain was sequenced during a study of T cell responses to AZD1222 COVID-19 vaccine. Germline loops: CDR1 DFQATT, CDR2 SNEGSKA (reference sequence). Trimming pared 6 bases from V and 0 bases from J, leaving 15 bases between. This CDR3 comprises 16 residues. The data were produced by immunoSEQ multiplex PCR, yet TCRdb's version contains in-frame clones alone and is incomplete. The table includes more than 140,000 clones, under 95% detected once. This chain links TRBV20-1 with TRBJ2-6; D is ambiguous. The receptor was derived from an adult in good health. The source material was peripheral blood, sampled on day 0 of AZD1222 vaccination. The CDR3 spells CSASRTAPSGANVLTF. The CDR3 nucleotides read TGCAGTGCCAGTCGGACGGCTCCCTCTGGGGCCAACGTCCTGACTTTC.